These 26 T cell receptor beta chains came from one sample sequenced in a study of blood T cells in healthy people across ages. Then a second PCR, running roughly 7 to 11 cycles, was carried out with a sample-barcoded 5' primer and a J-beta primer mix. MiXCR, applied by TCRdb to the 5' RACE reads, yields one record per CDR3 protein. This repertoire shows 600,000 to 900,000 distinct CDR3 sequences, around a quarter found once; its top ten account for 3%. The sample was also linked to a second study, of T cells of mothers and their children.

Sequencing was done on a sample of blood. The receptor set was obtained from a boy between 10 and 17 years old in good health.

The chain couples TRBV21-1 to TRBJ2-7; the D call TRBD1 from the table was never checked on the DNA. TRBV21-1 is noted as a pseudogene. This CDR3 has 16 residues. This CDR3 is CASSTGWGKLAYEQYF. CDR3 coding DNA: TGTGCCAGCAGCACGGGGTGGGGGAAGTTAGCCTACGAGCAGTACTTC.

In its sample, this clonotype was seen many times. The genes are TRBV7-6 and TRBJ2-3, with D possibly being TRBD1 or TRBD2 (5 bases each). The length of the CDR3 is 16 residues. The V gene lost 4 bases and the J gene lost 8 bases, with 22 bases spanning the gap. The V gene's germline CDR1 is SGHVS and CDR2 FNYEAQ. CDR3 sequence: CASSSTLHDGAVTQYF. The CDR3 DNA follows: TGTGCCAGCAGCTCAACACTCCACGACGGGGCGGTTACGCAGTATTTT.

This clonotype showed up just a few times. The chain uses TRBV3-1 and TRBJ2-7; the D gene is possibly TRBD2 (6 bases). The CDR3 has 16 amino acids. V was clipped by 4 bases and J by 5 bases, with 21 bases between them. Germline lookup yields CDR1 LGHDT and CDR2 YNNKEL (reference sequence). CDR3 in DNA: TGTGCCAGCAGCCGTCTCGTACGCGGGGATAACGACGAGCAGTACTTC. Its protein is CASSRLVRGDNDEQYF.

This CDR3 reads CASSYSGTNRYEQYF. The CDR3 DNA reads as TGTGCCAGCAGTTACTCCGGGACAAACCGCTACGAGCAGTACTTC. The chain uses TRBV6-6 and TRBJ2-5, with D possibly matching TRBD1 (6 bases). Near its end, the DNA agrees better with TRBJ2-7, so the J call may be wrong. The CDR3 is made up of 15 amino acids. The germline CDR1 and CDR2 sequences are MNHNY and SVGAGI (reference sequence).

This clonotype came up many times. V gene TRBV7-3 combines with J gene TRBJ2-4, with a possible D match to TRBD2 (5 bases). Germline lookup yields CDR1 SGHTA and CDR2 FQGTGA. The germline V and J ends were trimmed by 5 bases and 7 bases, with 12 bases remaining between them. This CDR3 spans 13 amino acids. CDR3 residues: CASSRDGVNIQYF. The DNA for the CDR3 is TGTGCCAGCAGCCGAGACGGGGTCAACATTCAGTACTTC. The entire variable domain, with the rest obtained from reference TRBV7-3 and TRBJ2-4, is as follows: GAGVSQTPSNKVTEKGKYVELRCDPISGHTALYWYRQSLGQGPEFLIYFQGTGAADDSGLPNDRFFAVRPEGSVSTLKIQRTERGDSAVYLCASSRDGVNIQYFGAGTRLSVL.

With respect to this clonotype: One end of the junction is discordant with germline, which a read error may explain. J is TRBJ2-1 and V is TRBV6-5, with D hard to call. CDR1 and CDR2 from the germline V gene are MNHEY and SVGAGI. The CDR3 loop spans 10 amino acids. The CDR3: CASRGNEEYF. DNA for the CDR3: TGTGCCAGCAGGGGAAACGAGGAGTACTTC.

J is TRBJ2-1 and V is TRBV5-1; 7 nucleotides line up with TRBD2. V gave up 2 bases and J gave up 6 bases; unmatched junction bases: 11. This CDR3 has 16 residues. In germline, CDR1 is SGHRS, CDR2 YFSETQ. In DNA form, the CDR3 reads TGCGCCAGCAGCTTCGGGCGGCTAGCGGATGTCAATGAGCAGTTCTTC. Translation: CASSFGRLADVNEQFF.

This clonotype has a count of ten or more. The CDR3 coding sequence is TGTGCCAGCACCGAGGGGGACCGAGGTCCAGATACGCAGTATTTT. Its translation: CASTEGDRGPDTQYF. This chain links TRBV6-1 with TRBJ2-3, with a tentative D call TRBD1 (6 bases). The germline gives CDR1 MNHNS, CDR2 SASEGT. The CDR3 totals 15 residues. Trimming took 7 bases from V and 4 from J, leaving 18 bases between them.

This clonotype was found once. In nucleotides, the CDR3 is TGCGCCAGCAGCCCCCGCCCTCAGCCCCAGCATTTT. Its translation is CASSPRPQPQHF. V gene TRBV5-1 combines with J gene TRBJ1-5; no firm D call. With 4 bases removed from V and 6 bases from J, the gap between germline ends came to 8 bases. Germline CDR1 and CDR2: SGHRS and YFSETQ. The CDR3 consists of 12 residues.

The chain recombines TRBV6-5 with TRBJ1-4; D gene uncertain. Germline-derived CDR1 and CDR2 are MNHEY and SVGAGI. Trimming removed 4 bases at V and 8 bases at J, with 20 bases between. The length of the CDR3 is 16 residues. This chain's CDR3 is CASSSPGRKRREKLFF. The CDR3 DNA is TGTGCCAGCAGTTCCCCCGGTCGGAAACGTAGAGAAAAACTGTTTTTT.

This clonotype was seen a few times. J is TRBJ1-5 and V is TRBV19, with D maybe TRBD1 (6 bases). V was shortened by 3 bases and J by 5 bases, with 17 bases between the two germline ends. This CDR3 has 16 amino acids. Germline assignment: CDR1 LNHDA and CDR2 SQIVND (reference sequence). As DNA, the CDR3 is TGTGCCAGTAGTATCAGAGTCGTGAGGGGGTATCAGCCCCAGCATTTT. This gives the protein CASSIRVVRGYQPQHF. The full variable domain, completed using reference TRBV19 and TRBJ1-5, is DGGITQSPKYLFRKEGQNVTLSCEQNLNHDAMYWYRQDPGQGLRLIYYSQIVNDFQKGDIAEGYSVSREKKESFPLTVTSAQKNPTAFYLCASSIRVVRGYQPQHFGDGTRLSIL.

This clonotype came up a few times. The V and J genes are TRBV4-2 and TRBJ1-2; weak D call: TRBD1 (5 bases). Germline CDR1 LGHNA, CDR2 YNFKEQ. Trimming removed 4 bases at V and 7 bases at J, with 13 bases between. This CDR3 comprises 13 residues. The CDR3 region has the DNA TGTGCCAGCAGCCCGGGACTGGGGGGTGGCTACACCTTC. This codes for CASSPGLGGGYTF.

The chain uses TRBV28 and TRBJ2-1; 7 bases map to TRBD1. Trimming took 5 bases from V and 4 from J; bases not matched to a gene: 5. The CDR3 length is 14 residues. Germline V gene sequence: CDR1 MDHEN, CDR2 SYDVKM. The CDR3 region has the DNA TGTGCCAGCAGTACAGGGGACGGGTACAATGAGCAGTTCTTC. Its protein is CASSTGDGYNEQFF. The whole variable domain, filled in from reference TRBV28 and TRBJ2-1, reads DVKVTQSSRYLVKRTGEKVFLECVQDMDHENMFWYRQDPGLGLRLIYFSYDVKMKEKGDIPEGYSVSREKKERFSLILESASTNQTSMYLCASSTGDGYNEQFFGPGTRLTVL.

J is TRBJ2-5 and V is TRBV6-6, with 12 bases fitting TRBD2. Germline V gene data show CDR1 as MNHNY and CDR2 as SVGAGI (reference sequence). J was trimmed by 2 bases and V by 7 bases; bases with no gene match: 2. CDR3 length: 14 amino acids. CDR3 in amino acids: CASTSGGGQETQYF. The CDR3 DNA is TGTGCCAGCACTAGCGGGGGGGGGCAAGAGACCCAGTACTTC.

The J gene is TRBJ2-3, the V gene TRBV28; D perhaps matches TRBD1 (6 bases). The CDR3 totals 16 residues. V lost 1 base and J 2 bases, leaving 13 bases between the germline ends. Germline loops: CDR1 MDHEN, CDR2 SYDVKM. CDR3 in amino acids: CASSLFGQGYTDTQYF. CDR3 sequence (DNA): TGTGCCAGCAGTTTATTCGGGCAGGGGTACACAGATACGCAGTATTTT.

The J gene is TRBJ1-1, the V gene TRBV29-1; 9 bases are shared with TRBD1. Germline CDR1 SQVTM, CDR2 ANQGSEA. The CDR3 is 15 residues long. V trimming: 3 bases; J trimming: 5 bases; junction bases outside the gene matches: 10. CDR3 sequence reads: CSVDTGTGRGTEAFF. The CDR3 nucleotides are TGCAGCGTTGACACCGGGACAGGGCGGGGGACTGAAGCTTTCTTT.

The chain carries TRBV29-1 and TRBJ1-3; unclear D gene. CDR3 size: 12 residues. Looked up from germline, CDR1 is SQVTM and CDR2 is ANQGSEA. V was pared by 2 bases and J by 2 bases, with 4 bases between. The CDR3 nucleotides read TGCAGCGTTGAAACAGCTGGAAACACCATATATTTT. It specifies CSVETAGNTIYF.

This chain connects TRBV20-1 to TRBJ2-3; 7 bases match TRBD2. V dropped 3 bases and J dropped 7; count of bases not matched to a gene: 13. The length of the CDR3 is 15 residues. Germline V gives CDR1 DFQATT, CDR2 SNEGSKA (reference sequence). Here the CDR3 DNA reads TGCAGTGCTAGGAATCCGGGACTATTTCAGCATACGCAGTATTTT. Its protein product is CSARNPGLFQHTQYF.

This clonotype was seen only a few times. The chain carries TRBV29-1 and TRBJ2-5; D gene ambiguous. The germline CDR1 and CDR2 sequences are SQVTM and ANQGSEA. V was clipped by 5 bases and J by 4 bases, with 20 bases between them. The CDR3 extends over 15 amino acids. In nucleotides, the CDR3 is TGCAGCGTTACGAAAACCACCGTACCAAGAGAGACCCAGTACTTC. Its translation is CSVTKTTVPRETQYF.

V is TRBV9 and J is TRBJ2-7; D uncertain. Germline CDR1 reads SGDLS; CDR2 reads YYNGEE. V lost 0 bases to trimming and J lost 5 bases, with 9 bases between them. This CDR3 region has 13 residues. Here the CDR3 DNA reads TGTGCCAGCAGCGTAGATCTGCAGGACGAGCAGTACTTC. Translating it yields CASSVDLQDEQYF.

This clonotype was seen only a few times. The J gene is TRBJ2-1, the V gene TRBV3-1; the D is unclear. Germline CDR1 reads LGHDT; CDR2 reads YNNKEL (reference sequence). V lost 0 bases to trimming and J lost 8 bases, with 11 bases between them. The CDR3 extends over 14 amino acids. CDR3 nucleotides: TGTGCCAGCAGCCAAGAAGGTCTGGACCATGAGCAGTTCTTC. Translation: CASSQEGLDHEQFF.

This clonotype was counted a few times. This chain uses TRBV3-1 with TRBJ1-1; TRBD1 agrees at 10 bases. The germline CDR1 and CDR2 sequences are LGHDT and YNNKEL (reference sequence). The CDR3 has 15 residues. Trimming at V came to 4 bases and at J to 6 bases, leaving 8 bases not matched to a gene. CDR3 nucleotides: TGTGCCAGCAGCCCGCGGACAGGGGGGGGTTCTGAAGCTTTCTTT. Protein product: CASSPRTGGGSEAFF.

There are a few counts of this clonotype. CDR3 sequence reads: CASSLYAGVHQETQYF. CDR3 sequence (DNA): TGTGCCAGCAGTTTATACGCGGGGGTTCATCAAGAGACCCAGTACTTC. The chain joins TRBV28 to TRBJ2-5; 7 positions agree with TRBD2. Looked up from germline, CDR1 is MDHEN and CDR2 is SYDVKM. Trimming took 1 base from V and 2 from J; bases not matched to a gene: 7. This CDR3 comprises 16 residues.

The J gene is TRBJ2-5, the V gene TRBV20-1; D possibly corresponds to TRBD2 (5 bases). The J call is uncertain, as TRBJ2-7 better fits the DNA end. The CDR3 consists of 14 residues. Germline V gene data show CDR1 as DFQATT and CDR2 as SNEGSKA (reference sequence). CDR3 in DNA: TGCAGTGCTAGAGATGACTACCAATCCTACGAGCAGTACTTC. It is translated as CSARDDYQSYEQYF.

The chain employs TRBV28 and TRBJ2-5; the D is unclear. This CDR3 contains 12 residues. CDR1 is MDHEN, CDR2 SYDVKM, per germline. With 5 bases removed from V and 5 bases from J, the gap between germline ends came to 9 bases. The CDR3 sequence: CASSAPWETQYF. Written as DNA, the CDR3 is TGTGCCAGCAGTGCCCCGTGGGAGACCCAGTACTTC.

The rearrangement uses TRBV29-1 and TRBJ2-1; 9 bases fit TRBD2. V shed 7 bases, J shed 8 bases, and the junction held 6 bases outside the gene matches. The CDR3 runs 12 residues. Looked up from germline, CDR1 is SQVTM and CDR2 is ANQGSEA. The CDR3 sequence is CSAAGGRDEQFF. The DNA of the CDR3 is TGCAGCGCAGCGGGGGGCCGGGATGAGCAGTTCTTC.